A selection of T cell receptor beta chains follows, all from one sample in a study of regulatory T cells in long-lasting Graves disease. Via MiXCR, TCRdb re-called the multiplex PCR reads, giving one row per CDR3 protein. This sample has more than 350,000 distinct CDR3 sequences, with 15% found just once. In addition, the sample was reused for a study of T cells in Graves' hyperthyroidism and ophthalmopathy.

The material was peripheral blood mononuclear cells (PBMCs), obtained at new diagnosis, from a patient treated with antithyroid drugs. These receptors came from a woman aged 30 to 39 with Graves disease. Each CDR3 is given with its conserved first and last residue. Fields, in order: clone size, D gene, CDR3 length, J gene, V gene, CDR3 DNA, CDR3 protein. The D gene is left open where the match is weak. The size of a clone is reported for some rows only, either as once, few or many, or as a class for expanded clones.

clone size: many; D gene: -; CDR3 length: 14; J gene: TRBJ2-7; V gene: TRBV11-2; CDR3 DNA: TGTGCCAGCAGCTTAGGGGACATATCCTACGAGCAGTACTTC; CDR3 protein: CASSLGDISYEQYF
clone size: few; D gene: TRBD2; CDR3 length: 16; J gene: TRBJ2-1; V gene: TRBV6-2/TRBV6-3; CDR3 DNA: TGTGCCAGCAGTTTAAGCTGGACTAGCGGATACAATGAGCAGTTCTTC; CDR3 protein: CASSLSWTSGYNEQFF
clone size: -; D gene: -; CDR3 length: 15; J gene: TRBJ1-6; V gene: TRBV15; CDR3 DNA: TGTGCCACCAGCGGAGCCCCCCGGGGGGATTCACCCCTCCACTTT; CDR3 protein: CATSGAPRGDSPLHF
clone size: many; D gene: -; CDR3 length: 17; J gene: TRBJ2-3; V gene: TRBV9; CDR3 DNA: TGTGCCAGCAGCGTAGAGAATCGGGTCTGGAGCACAGATACGCAGTATTTT; CDR3 protein: CASSVENRVWSTDTQYF
clone size: many; D gene: -; CDR3 length: 14; J gene: TRBJ2-7; V gene: TRBV7-9; CDR3 DNA: TGTGCCAGCCAGCAAACATACAGGGAGTACGAGCAGTACTTC; CDR3 protein: CASQQTYREYEQYF
clone size: -; D gene: TRBD2; CDR3 length: 14; J gene: TRBJ2-1; V gene: TRBV12-3/TRBV12-4; CDR3 DNA: TGTGCCAGCAGTCGACTAGCGGGAGTCAATGAGCAGTTCTTC; CDR3 protein: CASSRLAGVNEQFF
clone size: many; D gene: TRBD2; CDR3 length: 15; J gene: TRBJ2-7; V gene: TRBV11-2; CDR3 DNA: TGTGCCAGCAGCTTTGGCGGGAGGGCCGCCTACGAGCAGTACTTC; CDR3 protein: CASSFGGRAAYEQYF
clone size: many; D gene: TRBD2; CDR3 length: 15; J gene: TRBJ2-7; V gene: TRBV7-3; CDR3 DNA: TGTGCCAGCAGCCCCGCTAGCGGGAGGGATTACGAGCAGTACTTC; CDR3 protein: CASSPASGRDYEQYF
clone size: many; D gene: TRBD2; CDR3 length: 17; J gene: TRBJ2-5; V gene: TRBV20-1; CDR3 DNA: TGCAGTGCTAGAGAACCCCTGCTAGCGGGAGAGTATGAGACCCAGTACTTC; CDR3 protein: CSAREPLLAGEYETQYF
clone size: many; D gene: -; CDR3 length: 12; J gene: TRBJ1-1; V gene: TRBV13; CDR3 DNA: TGTGCCTACCAGACACAGAACACTGAAGCTTTCTTT; CDR3 protein: CAYQTQNTEAFF
clone size: many; D gene: -; CDR3 length: 14; J gene: TRBJ1-2; V gene: TRBV12-3/TRBV12-4; CDR3 DNA: TGTGCCAGCACTCTGTCGGGCAGCAGCTATGGCTACACCTTC; CDR3 protein: CASTLSGSSYGYTF
clone size: few; D gene: -; CDR3 length: 18; J gene: TRBJ2-2; V gene: TRBV5-6; CDR3 DNA: TGTGCCAGCATGGGGACCGGGACTCCCGGGGGAAGAGCCGGGGAGCTGTTTTTT; CDR3 protein: CASMGTGTPGGRAGELFF
clone size: many; D gene: -; CDR3 length: 12; J gene: TRBJ2-1; V gene: TRBV6-1; CDR3 DNA: TGTGCCAGCAGCGAGGGACTGGACGAGCAGTTCTTC; CDR3 protein: CASSEGLDEQFF
clone size: few; D gene: -; CDR3 length: 15; J gene: TRBJ2-5; V gene: TRBV12-5; CDR3 DNA: TGTGCTAGTGGTTTGAGGTCACCTGAAAGAGAGACCCAGTACTTC; CDR3 protein: CASGLRSPERETQYF
clone size: many; D gene: -; CDR3 length: 14; J gene: TRBJ1-5; V gene: TRBV28; CDR3 DNA: TGTGCCAGCAGTTTAAGCGCGGGGGCTCAGCCCCAGCATTTT; CDR3 protein: CASSLSAGAQPQHF
clone size: -; D gene: TRBD2; CDR3 length: 15; J gene: TRBJ2-7; V gene: TRBV18; CDR3 DNA: TGTGCCAGCTCAAAGCGACTAGCGACTACCTACGAGCAGTACTTC; CDR3 protein: CASSKRLATTYEQYF
clone size: few; D gene: -; CDR3 length: 14; J gene: TRBJ2-5; V gene: TRBV7-3; CDR3 DNA: TGTGCCAGCAGCTTGGACCCGTACCAAGAGACCCAGTACTTC; CDR3 protein: CASSLDPYQETQYF
clone size: -; D gene: TRBD2; CDR3 length: 17; J gene: TRBJ2-2; V gene: TRBV6-1; CDR3 DNA: TGTGCCAGCAGTCGGACTAGCGGGGAATTGAACACCGGGGAGCTGTTTTTT; CDR3 protein: CASSRTSGELNTGELFF
clone size: many; D gene: -; CDR3 length: 14; J gene: TRBJ1-1; V gene: TRBV5-1; CDR3 DNA: TGCGCCAGCAGCGCGGGACTGATGAACACTGAAGCTTTCTTT; CDR3 protein: CASSAGLMNTEAFF
clone size: few; D gene: TRBD2; CDR3 length: 15; J gene: TRBJ2-7; V gene: TRBV19; CDR3 DNA: TGTGCCAGTACGATGAAGCGGGATAGCTCCTACGAGCAGTACTTC; CDR3 protein: CASTMKRDSSYEQYF
clone size: many; D gene: -; CDR3 length: 15; J gene: TRBJ2-2; V gene: TRBV5-1; CDR3 DNA: TGCGCCAGCAGCTTGGACGCCTCGAACACCGGGGAGCTGTTTTTT; CDR3 protein: CASSLDASNTGELFF